These 3 T cell receptor beta chains originate from one sample sequenced in a study of shared clonotypes between healthy human individuals. Measured with immunoSEQ multiplex PCR; TCRdb has only the in-frame clones, and not every one. This sample has 800,000 to 950,000 clones, with about 96% found just once. In the naive CD8 group, cells lacked CD45RO and were positively selected for CCR7, so terminally differentiated effector memory CD45RA+ cells were left out. The sample was naive CD8+ T cells sorted from blood. The receptors shown here come from a man aged 25-45 years in good health.

The rearrangement links TRBV4-3 to TRBJ2-7, with TRBD2 identical over 7 bases. The CDR3 loop spans 13 amino acids. The germline CDR1 and CDR2 sequences are LGHNA and YSLEER. V was clipped by 8 bases and J by 6 bases; unmatched bases: 10. CDR3: CASREAGVREQYF. The CDR3 DNA reads as TGCGCCAGCCGGGAGGCGGGAGTCCGCGAGCAGTACTTC.

The J gene is TRBJ2-7, the V gene TRBV6-1; D is unclear. CDR3 length: 12 amino acids. Germline V gene data show CDR1 as MNHNS and CDR2 as SASEGT. The ends were cut back, 3 bases at V and 7 bases at J, with 10 bases in the middle. In nucleotides, the CDR3 is TGTGCCAGCAGTGACGTTGCCCAGGAGCAGTACTTC. Amino acids: CASSDVAQEQYF.

The rearrangement links TRBV7-6 to TRBJ2-7; the D is unclear. The CDR3 runs 14 residues. Germline V CDR1 and CDR2: SGHVS, FNYEAQ. Trimming pared 1 base from V and 4 bases from J, leaving 11 bases between. This CDR3 reads CASSLGTGQYEQYF. The CDR3 nucleotides read TGTGCCAGCAGCTTAGGTACGGGTCAGTACGAGCAGTACTTC.